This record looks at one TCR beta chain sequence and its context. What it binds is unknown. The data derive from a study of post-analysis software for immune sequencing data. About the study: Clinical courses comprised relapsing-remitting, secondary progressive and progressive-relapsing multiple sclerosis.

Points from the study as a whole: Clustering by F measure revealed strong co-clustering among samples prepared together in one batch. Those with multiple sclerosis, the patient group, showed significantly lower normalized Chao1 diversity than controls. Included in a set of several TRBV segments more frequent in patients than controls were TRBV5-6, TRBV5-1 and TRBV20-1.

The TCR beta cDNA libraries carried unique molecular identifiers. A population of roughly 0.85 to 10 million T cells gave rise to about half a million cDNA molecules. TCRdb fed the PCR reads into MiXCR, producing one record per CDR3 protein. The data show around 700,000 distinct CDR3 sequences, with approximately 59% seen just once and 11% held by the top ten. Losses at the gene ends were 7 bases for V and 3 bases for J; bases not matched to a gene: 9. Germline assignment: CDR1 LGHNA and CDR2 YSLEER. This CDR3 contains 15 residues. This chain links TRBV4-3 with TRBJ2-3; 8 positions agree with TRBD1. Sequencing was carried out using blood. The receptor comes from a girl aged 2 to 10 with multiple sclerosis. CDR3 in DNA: TGCGCCAGCAATGAGGACAGGGAGGTGACAGATACGCAGTATTTT. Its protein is CASNEDREVTDTQYF.